These 16 T cell receptor beta chains originate from one sample sequenced in a study of T cells after yellow fever vaccination (dated by TCRdb to between 2017 and 2020). Receptors were amplified or captured by 5' RACE. The data were produced on an Illumina NovaSeq 6000. TCRdb took the public reads, trimmed them with fastp at Q25, ran MiXCR for clone calling and kept in-frame beta chains. Rows are unified per CDR3 protein, each entry keeping the most common DNA and genes. The table for this sample lists some 170,000 distinct CDR3 sequences; around 9.3% of them were counted only once. The ten largest make up about a third of the sample. Sample treatment or condition, as interpreted from the label and publication: live attenuated yellow fever vaccine strain. Sequenced here: CD8+ T cells sorted from PBMCs, sampled 45 days after the yellow fever booster vaccination. Every receptor here comes from a man aged 18 to 30 who received the YFV17D yellow fever vaccine.

This clonotype came up many times. This chain uses TRBV28 with TRBJ2-7, with D maybe TRBD1 (5 bases). This CDR3 region has 14 residues. Germline V CDR1 and CDR2: MDHEN, SYDVKM. V gave up 5 bases and J gave up 5 bases, with 16 bases separating them. CDR3 sequence (DNA): TGTGCCAGCAGTGACCTAGGGGTAACCCACGAGCAGTACGTC. It is translated as CASSDLGVTHEQYV.

The table lists this clonotype with a few counts. This chain links TRBV18 with TRBJ2-6; possible D gene TRBD1, 5 bases. CDR1 is KGHSH, CDR2 LQKENI, per germline. The CDR3 loop spans 17 amino acids. The V end was cut by 0 bases, the J end by 4 bases, with 13 bases between. The CDR3 sequence is CASSPPVSGSGANVLTF. CDR3 DNA: TGTGCCAGCTCACCACCGGTTTCAGGGTCAGGGGCCAACGTCCTGACTTTC.

A few counts support this clonotype. This chain joins TRBV19 and TRBJ2-7; 8 bases line up with TRBD1. The CDR3 runs 16 residues. Germline CDR1 LNHDA, CDR2 SQIVND (reference sequence). V was pared by 6 bases and J by 1 base, with 11 bases of the junction left unmatched. This chain's CDR3 is CASSPRGQAVSYEQYF. Here the CDR3 DNA reads TGTGCCAGTAGCCCAAGGGGACAGGCGGTTTCCTACGAGCAGTACTTC. Looking up the rest from reference TRBV19 and TRBJ2-7 gives the full variable domain: DGGITQSPKYLFRKEGQNVTLSCEQNLNHDAMYWYRQDPGQGLRLIYYSQIVNDFQKGDIAEGYSVSREKKESFPLTVTSAQKNPTAFYLCASSPRGQAVSYEQYFGPGTRLTVT.

The chain is built from TRBV7-9 and TRBJ1-2; D possibly corresponds to TRBD1 (5 bases). The CDR3 covers 15 residues. Trimming cost V 1 base and J 8 bases, with 17 bases left between them. The germline V gene has CDR1 SEHNR and CDR2 FQNEAQ (reference sequence). Here the CDR3 reads CASSLVGRGGDGYTF. CDR3 DNA: TGTGCCAGCAGCTTAGTGGGCCGGGGAGGGGACGGCTACACCTTC.

This clonotype was detected only a few times. The rearrangement uses TRBV9 and TRBJ1-5, with D possibly TRBD1 on 6 matching bases. The germline V gene has CDR1 SGDLS and CDR2 YYNGEE. The CDR3 has 15 residues. V was clipped by 4 bases and J by 6 bases, with 17 bases between them. The CDR3 nucleotides read TGTGCCAGCAGCCCTAGCGGGGGGGCGGTTCAGCCCCAGCATTTT. Its translation: CASSPSGGAVQPQHF.

This clonotype was observed a few times. J is TRBJ1-1 and V is TRBV7-8; D call uncertain. V gave up 1 base and J gave up 5 bases, with 14 bases separating them. The CDR3 totals 15 residues. Germline lookup yields CDR1 SGHVS and CDR2 FQNEAQ. The CDR3 bases are TGTGCCAGCAGCTTAGAGCCCCCGTTGTGGACTGAAGCTTTCTTT. It yields the protein CASSLEPPLWTEAFF.

The chain links TRBV7-9 to TRBJ2-7, with D perhaps TRBD1 or TRBD2 (5 bases each). This CDR3 comprises 11 residues. Germline V lookup: CDR1 SEHNR, CDR2 FQNEAQ (reference sequence). Deletions cut 5 bases from V and 5 bases from J, with 7 bases between. The CDR3 DNA sequence: TGTGCCAGCAGCAGAGGGGACGAGCAGTACTTC. Protein sequence: CASSRGDEQYF.

The table lists this clonotype with a few counts. The chain is built from TRBV20-1 and TRBJ2-4; 10 positions match TRBD2. Germline V gene lookup returns CDR1 DFQATT and CDR2 SNEGSKA (reference sequence). V was pared by 0 bases and J by 0 bases, with 5 bases of the junction left unmatched. The CDR3 runs 17 residues. The CDR3, as DNA: TGCAGTGCTAGAGAGGAAGCGGGGGGGCTAGCCAAAAACATTCAGTACTTC. Translation gives CSAREEAGGLAKNIQYF.

The chain combines TRBV2 with TRBJ2-7, with 8 bases lining up with TRBD1. J gave up 7 bases and V 5 bases, and 10 bases lay outside the gene matches. The CDR3 extends over 14 amino acids. Germline CDR1 reads SNHLY; CDR2 reads FYNNEI. The CDR3 sequence: CASSPGTGPREQYF. The CDR3 coding sequence is TGTGCCAGCAGTCCCGGGACAGGCCCCCGGGAGCAGTACTTC. The entire variable domain, with the rest obtained from reference TRBV2 and TRBJ2-7, is as follows: EPEVTQTPSHQVTQMGQEVILRCVPISNHLYFYWYRQILGQKVEFLVSFYNNEISEKSEIFDDQFSVERPDGSNFTLKIRSTKLEDSAMYFCASSPGTGPREQYFGPGTRLTVT.

J is TRBJ2-7 and V is TRBV27; D tentatively reads TRBD1 or TRBD2 (5 bases each). V was clipped by 0 bases and J by 3 bases, with 9 bases between them. Per the germline V gene, CDR1 is MNHEY and CDR2 is SMNVEV (reference sequence). CDR3 size: 14 residues. The CDR3 reads CASSLSGEIYEQYF. For the CDR3, the DNA is TGTGCCAGCAGTTTATCGGGGGAAATCTACGAGCAGTACTTC.

CDR3 bases: TGCGCCAGCCGGAAGGACAGGAGGGAATACAATGAGCAGTTCTTC. It codes for CASRKDRREYNEQFF. The chain uses TRBV5-1 and TRBJ2-1, with TRBD1 as a possible D gene (7 bases). Germline CDR1 and CDR2: SGHRS and YFSETQ. CDR3 length equals 15 residues. V was trimmed by 7 bases and J by 4 bases, leaving 18 bases between them.

This clonotype has more than one count but fewer than ten. This chain uses TRBV25-1 with TRBJ1-1; D might be TRBD1 (6 bases). Trimming removed 0 bases from V and 5 bases from J, with 13 bases in between. In germline, CDR1 is MGHDK, CDR2 SYGVNS. CDR3 length: 15 residues. The CDR3 sequence is CASSEYLGAPTEAFF. The CDR3 DNA reads TGTGCCAGCAGTGAATATTTGGGGGCTCCGACTGAAGCTTTCTTT.

A few counts support this clonotype. V usage is TRBV7-2 and J usage is TRBJ2-1; 11 bases fit TRBD2. Trimming removed 6 bases from V and 8 bases from J; junction bases left unmatched: 9. The length of the CDR3 is 15 residues. The germline V gene has CDR1 SGHTA and CDR2 FQGNSA. CDR3 loop: CASSVGLAGRHEQFF. CDR3 nucleotide sequence: TGTGCCAGCAGTGTAGGACTAGCGGGTCGACATGAGCAGTTCTTC.

The chain uses TRBV4-2 and TRBJ2-2; maybe TRBD2 (5 bases). The CDR3 runs to 16 residues. Germline assignment: CDR1 LGHNA and CDR2 YNFKEQ. V dropped 5 bases and J dropped 1 base, with 14 bases sitting between them. The chain's CDR3 is CASSAVPDWNTGELFF. The DNA of the CDR3 is TGTGCCAGCAGCGCCGTCCCGGACTGGAACACCGGGGAGCTGTTTTTT.

The rearrangement links TRBV12-3 or TRBV12-4 to TRBJ1-2; D gene ambiguous. Trimming left V 6 bases short and J 3 bases short, with 11 bases between. This CDR3 is built from 13 residues. The CDR3 loop reads CASSLPLDYGYTF. CDR3 DNA sequence: TGTGCCAGCAGCCTCCCTTTGGACTATGGCTACACCTTC.

In this sample, this clonotype turned up a few times. V usage is TRBV12-3 or TRBV12-4 and J usage is TRBJ2-3; D may correspond to TRBD1 or TRBD2 (6 bases each). The ends were cut back, 7 bases at V and 1 base at J, with 15 bases in the middle. The CDR3 loop spans 15 amino acids. The CDR3 protein is CASTLGGLGTDTQYF. CDR3 DNA: TGTGCCAGCACCCTAGGGGGGCTTGGCACAGATACGCAGTATTTT.